The rows below give T cell receptor beta chains drawn from one sample of a study of CD8+ T cells in alopecia areata. Repertoires were generated with immunoSEQ multiplex PCR, while TCRdb's copy carries only in-frame clones and drops some. Here the sample spans about 120,000 clones, roughly two fifths being singletons. Material for sequencing was CD4+ T cells sorted from blood. The receptors shown here come from a human donor with alopecia areata. Each CDR3 is given with its conserved first and last residue.

j_call v_call cdr3_aa
TRBJ2-3 TRBV7-9 CASSLAFNTQYF
TRBJ2-3 TRBV14 CASSQFRTDTQYF
TRBJ1-3 TRBV30 CAWRMRGTGNTIYF
TRBJ2-1 TRBV5-1 CASSVGQRLYNEQFF
TRBJ1-1 TRBV29-1 CSALPGNTEAFF
TRBJ1-1 TRBV29-1 CSFTGGNTEAFF
TRBJ2-5 TRBV28 CASSPRGLVPSETQYF
TRBJ1-2 TRBV29-1 CSVVRGNYGYTF
TRBJ2-1 TRBV30 CAWSLTYNEQFF
TRBJ2-1 TRBV5-4 CASSSDRYDEQFF
TRBJ2-7 TRBV2 CASSEGFEQYF
TRBJ2-5 TRBV18 CASSPSAGQETQYF
TRBJ1-2 TRBV7-2 CASSLTRGALDYGYTF
TRBJ2-5 TRBV23-1 CASNQDREVRETQYF
TRBJ2-7 TRBV6-4 CASTDYEQYF
TRBJ1-5 TRBV18 CASSPQGVGQPQHF
TRBJ1-1 TRBV28 CASSPHPGQANTEAFF
TRBJ2-7 TRBV29-1 CSVVEVYEQYF
TRBJ1-5 TRBV30 CAWNERQGNQPQHF
TRBJ2-1 TRBV7-9 CASSLLGEVEQFF
TRBJ1-1 TRBV18 CASSPGWLGRGNTEAFF
TRBJ2-3 TRBV2 CASRGTSTDTQYF
TRBJ2-3 TRBV6-5 CASSEQRGLSDF
TRBJ2-1 TRBV6-5 CASTTPGGSYNEQFF
TRBJ2-5 TRBV28 CASSPTRGRDGETQYF
TRBJ1-1 TRBV29-1 CSVAQQNLNTEAFF
TRBJ2-3 TRBV18 CASSPPTSDTQYF
TRBJ1-5 TRBV27 CASSRRGQGSNQPQHF
TRBJ2-5 TRBV4-1 CASSQDPILVRETQYF
TRBJ2-1 TRBV4-3 CASSQPGPAGDNEQFF
TRBJ2-1 TRBV18 CASRSTSSAPNEQFF
TRBJ1-5 TRBV23-1 CASSPSGPDQPQHF
TRBJ1-2 TRBV29-1 CSAIKGPEFIYTF